This TCR beta chain was captured in a study of shared clonotypes between healthy human individuals. Comment on this clone: Its antigen remains unidentified.

Study-wide results and caveats: Owing to a small donor count, the genetic and exposure-history diversity represented was limited.

The assay used deep level. Researchers sequenced unsorted PBMC DNA using ten immunoSEQ deep assay plates. In the source study's methods: Filtering was not the same, since immunoSEQ gave junction-only sequences without quality scores. Data came from immunoSEQ multiplex PCR; TCRdb stores just in-frame clones and leaves some out. The D gene and trimming were derived from the DNA, and the V and J assignments and clone size from that table. In the table there are about 470,000 clones, more than 75% of which are singletons. V shed 6 bases, J shed 3 bases, and the junction held 4 bases outside the gene matches. The CDR3 covers 13 residues. Germline lookup yields CDR1 SNHLY and CDR2 FYNNEI.

The specimen sequenced was PBMCs. The sequence came from a middle-aged woman in good health. Some clones in this sample may be carry-over from other donors' samples. This chain joins TRBV2 and TRBJ2-7; the match to TRBD2 covers 8 bases. CDR3 nucleotide sequence: TGTGCCAGCAGCGGGGGGGGTCGCTACGAGCAGTACTTC. Translating it yields CASSGGGRYEQYF.